The entry below gives a single T cell receptor (beta chain) sequence along with its context. Antigen specificity is unknown. Using a J-beta primer mix together with a sample-barcoded 5' primer, a second PCR was run for about 6 to 11 cycles. TCRdb fed the 5' RACE reads into MiXCR, producing one record per CDR3 protein. The sample shows some 710,000 distinct CDR3 sequences, about 47% of them seen only once. The CDR3 spans 14 residues. Between the trimmed V and J ends, which lost 1 base and 8 bases, there was a span of 12 bases. Germline loops: CDR1 MNHEY, CDR2 SMNVEV (reference sequence). The sample is drawn from a study of blood T cells in healthy people across ages. Study conclusions and caveats: Observed TCR beta diversity per million T cells went down as age went up. This fall followed a roughly linear course with age.

The chain has TRBV27 and TRBJ2-1; no definite D call. The clonotype originates from a man older than 75 in good health. Material for sequencing was blood. In DNA form, the CDR3 reads TGTGCCAGCAGTTTATATTTGGCAGTCGATGAGCAGTTCTTC. It codes for CASSLYLAVDEQFF.